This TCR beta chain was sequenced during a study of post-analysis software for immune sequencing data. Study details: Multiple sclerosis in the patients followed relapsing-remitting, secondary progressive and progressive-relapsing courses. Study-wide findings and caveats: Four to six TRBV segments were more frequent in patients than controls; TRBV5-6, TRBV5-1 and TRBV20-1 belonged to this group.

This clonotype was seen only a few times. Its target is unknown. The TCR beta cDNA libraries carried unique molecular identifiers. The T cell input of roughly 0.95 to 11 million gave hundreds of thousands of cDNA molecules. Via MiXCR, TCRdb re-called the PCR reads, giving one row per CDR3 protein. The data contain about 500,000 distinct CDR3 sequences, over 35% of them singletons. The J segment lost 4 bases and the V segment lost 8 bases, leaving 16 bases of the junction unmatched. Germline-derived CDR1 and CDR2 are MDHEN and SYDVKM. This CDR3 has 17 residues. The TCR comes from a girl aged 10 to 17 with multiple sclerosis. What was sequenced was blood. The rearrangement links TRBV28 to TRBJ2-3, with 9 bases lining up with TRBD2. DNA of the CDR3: TGTGCCAGCGAGACCGATACCTTAGCGGGAGTGGCAGATACGCAGTATTTT. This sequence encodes CASETDTLAGVADTQYF.